Listed below are T cell receptor beta chains from one sample, sequenced in a study of shared clonotypes between healthy human individuals. TCRdb's copy holds only in-frame clones and misses some; the assay was immunoSEQ multiplex PCR. The repertoire holds hundreds of thousands of clones, under 95% seen once, with 24% in the top ten. The specimen sequenced was naive CD8+ T cells sorted from blood. These receptors came from a man in his thirties or forties in good health. Each CDR3 is given without its conserved first and last residue.

V: TRBV4-1; CDR3: ASSQSPGWMTTSGANVLT
V: TRBV28; CDR3: ASSLKWHGGAGEKLF
V: TRBV27; CDR3: ASSFFGEKLF
V: TRBV19; CDR3: ASSMGQYSYNEQF
V: TRBV27; CDR3: ASRDGAWNTEAF
V: TRBV10-3; CDR3: AISESLAANTGELF
V: TRBV19; CDR3: ASSIQGQHNEQF
V: TRBV4-2; CDR3: ASSLSLGPREQF
V: TRBV27; CDR3: ASSSRTGMGLTEAF
V: TRBV20-1; CDR3: SASPRETQY
V: TRBV28; CDR3: ASSPRQGSWYNEQF
V: TRBV14; CDR3: ASSQVKRREVVLEQF